The 16 T cell receptor beta chains reported below all come from one sample, sequenced in a study of immune evolution from preneoplasia to lung adenocarcinoma. TCRdb's copy holds only in-frame clones and misses some; the assay was immunoSEQ multiplex PCR. The repertoire has some 2,900 clones, 83% of them found once; the top ten carry approximately 7.9%. The source material was FFPE adjacent normal lung tissue. These receptors were collected from a person aged 70 to 80 with lung adenocarcinoma.

This clone occurred once. The rearrangement uses TRBV5-1 and TRBJ2-3; the D gene could be TRBD1 or TRBD2 (6 bases each). The CDR3 is 17 residues long. CDR1 SGHRS and CDR2 YFSETQ come from the germline V gene. Trimming pared 1 base from V and 2 bases from J, leaving 17 bases between. CDR3 loop: CASSLTGAGLITDTQYF. CDR3 coding DNA: TGCGCCAGCAGCTTGACGGGGGCCGGGTTGATCACAGATACGCAGTATTTT.

This chain links TRBV30 with TRBJ1-1; possibly TRBD1 for D (5 bases). Looked up from germline, CDR1 is GTSNPN and CDR2 is SVGIG (reference sequence). Trimming left V 3 bases short and J 6 bases short, with 11 bases between. The CDR3 totals 12 residues. CDR3 coding DNA: TGTGCCTGGAGCCGTGGGGGGGCTGAAGCTTTCTTT. Encoded protein: CAWSRGGAEAFF.

Regarding this clone: This sample also contains other DNA sequences that code for the same CDR3. CDR3 bases: TGTGCCAGCAGTCCGCCGGACAGGGGAGCTTTCTTT. Residues: CASSPPDRGAFF. The rearrangement joins TRBV28 to TRBJ1-1, with 9 bases identical to TRBD1. This CDR3 region has 12 residues. Germline CDR1 is MDHEN and CDR2 is SYDVKM. The ends lost 5 bases at V and 10 bases at J; junction bases unmatched: 5.

V gene TRBV5-1 combines with J gene TRBJ1-1, with D unresolved. CDR3 length equals 12 residues. V was cut by 5 bases and J by 3 bases, with 8 bases left in between. CDR1 SGHRS and CDR2 YFSETQ come from the germline V gene. DNA of the CDR3: TGCGCCAGCAGGGGGTCAGACACTGAAGCTTTCTTT. Its translation is CASRGSDTEAFF.

The chain has TRBV4-1 and TRBJ1-2, with a tentative D call TRBD1 (6 bases). CDR1 is MGHRA, CDR2 YSYEKL, per germline. The CDR3 has 13 amino acids. V lost 2 bases and J lost 6, with 10 bases in between. Here the CDR3 DNA reads TGCGCCAGCAGCCAAACAGGGAGGGATGGCTACACCTTC. It translates to CASSQTGRDGYTF.

The chain couples TRBV27 to TRBJ2-3, with D unresolved. Trimming pared 2 bases from V and 5 bases from J, leaving 14 bases between. The CDR3 covers 15 residues. From germline, CDR1 is MNHEY and CDR2 SMNVEV (reference sequence). The CDR3 DNA reads TGTGCCAGCAGTTTAATTTCTGACCTCGGAGATACGCAGTATTTT. It translates to CASSLISDLGDTQYF.

The chain carries TRBV4-1 and TRBJ1-5; D unresolved. The V and J ends lost 4 bases and 10 bases respectively, with 5 bases between them. The CDR3 has 10 residues. Per germline, CDR1 MGHRA and CDR2 YSYEKL. CDR3 amino acids: CASSPAPQHF. CDR3 bases: TGCGCCAGCAGCCCCGCCCCCCAGCATTTT.

The chain combines TRBV9 with TRBJ1-1; weak D call: TRBD1 (6 bases). V was trimmed by 7 bases and J by 3 bases, leaving 16 bases between them. CDR1 SGDLS and CDR2 YYNGEE come from the germline V gene. The CDR3 spans 14 residues. The CDR3 here is CASAGGGGHTEAFF. The CDR3 DNA follows: TGTGCCAGCGCCGGCGGAGGGGGTCACACTGAAGCTTTCTTT.

This clone was observed a few times. The gene calls are TRBV18 and TRBJ2-1, with D perhaps assigned TRBD1 or TRBD2 (6 bases each). Germline CDR1 is KGHSH and CDR2 is LQKENI. CDR3 size: 17 residues. The V and J ends lost 2 bases and 4 bases respectively, with 18 bases between them. In nucleotides, the CDR3 is TGTGCCAGCTCACCAAGGGCCGGAGGGGGAGGATACAATGAGCAGTTCTTC. This gives the protein CASSPRAGGGGYNEQFF.

V gene TRBV7-2 combines with J gene TRBJ2-1; 7 bases match TRBD2. Losses at the gene ends were 7 bases for V and 8 bases for J; bases not matched to a gene: 11. The CDR3 extends over 14 amino acids. Germline CDR1 SGHTA, CDR2 FQGNSA. The CDR3 region has the DNA TGTGCCAGCAATAAGGCGGGAGATCGGGATGAGCAGTTCTTC. It specifies CASNKAGDRDEQFF.

The chain links TRBV10-2 to TRBJ2-2, with 7 bases lining up with TRBD1. This CDR3 has 18 residues. Germline CDR1 is WSHSY and CDR2 is SAAADI. The V segment lost 3 bases and the J segment 0 bases; nucleotides outside the gene matches: 10. CDR3 in amino acids: CASSDAGTVIANTGELFF. CDR3 nucleotide sequence: TGCGCCAGCAGTGATGCCGGGACAGTTATCGCGAACACCGGGGAGCTGTTTTTT.

The chain carries TRBV28 and TRBJ2-5; D uncertain. Germline CDR1 reads MDHEN; CDR2 reads SYDVKM. The CDR3 totals 11 residues. V lost 3 bases and J lost 4, with 3 bases in between. CDR3 nucleotides: TGTGCCAGCAGTTTGCGAGAGACCCAGTACTTC. Amino acids: CASSLRETQYF.

This sequence joins TRBV6-4 and TRBJ2-1, with TRBD2 identical over 8 bases. The germline gives CDR1 MRHNA, CDR2 SNTAGT. The CDR3 covers 16 residues. V lost 3 bases and J lost 3; bases outside the gene matches: 7. CDR3 residues: CASSDGAGGIYNEQFF. The CDR3 bases are TGTGCCAGCAGTGATGGGGCGGGAGGAATCTACAATGAGCAGTTCTTC.

V gene TRBV5-6 combines with J gene TRBJ2-3; D not certain. The V gene's germline CDR1 is SGHDT and CDR2 YYEEEE. The CDR3 extends over 13 amino acids. V was trimmed by 1 base and J by 1 base, leaving 4 bases between them. The CDR3 here is CASSLRGTDTQYF. The DNA of the CDR3 is TGTGCCAGCAGCTTGAGGGGCACAGATACGCAGTATTTT.

The chain uses TRBV4-1 and TRBJ2-2; D might be TRBD1 (6 bases). V shed 1 base and J shed 1 base, with 10 bases lying between them. The CDR3 extends over 16 amino acids. Germline V gives CDR1 MGHRA, CDR2 YSYEKL. The CDR3 spells CASSQVTGQNTGELFF. DNA for the CDR3: TGCGCCAGCAGCCAAGTTACGGGACAGAACACCGGGGAGCTGTTTTTT.

The chain carries TRBV9 and TRBJ2-2; TRBD1 might be the D (6 bases). There are 15 residues in the CDR3. V gave up 0 bases and J gave up 4 bases, with 10 bases separating them. Germline-derived CDR1 and CDR2 are SGDLS and YYNGEE. The CDR3 bases are TGTGCCAGCAGCGTAGTACAGGGTCGCACCGGGGAGCTGTTTTTT. Its protein is CASSVVQGRTGELFF.